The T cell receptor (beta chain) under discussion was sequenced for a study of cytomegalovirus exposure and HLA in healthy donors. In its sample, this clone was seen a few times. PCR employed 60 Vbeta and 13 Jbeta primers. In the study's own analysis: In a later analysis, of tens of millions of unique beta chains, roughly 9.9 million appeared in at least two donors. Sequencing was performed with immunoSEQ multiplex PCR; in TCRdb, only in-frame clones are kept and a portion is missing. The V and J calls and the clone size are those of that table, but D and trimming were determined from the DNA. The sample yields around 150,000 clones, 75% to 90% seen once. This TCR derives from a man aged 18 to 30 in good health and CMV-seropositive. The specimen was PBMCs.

CDR3 loop: CASSSGQGNGYTF. CDR3 coding DNA: TGTGCCAGCAGCTCGGGACAGGGAAACGGCTACACCTTC. This chain joins TRBV5-4 and TRBJ1-2; TRBD1 matches 9 bases. The CDR3 is 13 amino acids. Germline loops: CDR1 SGHNT, CDR2 YYREEE (reference sequence). V shed 3 bases and J 8 bases; nucleotides not matched to a gene: 5.